This T cell receptor beta chain was sequenced in a study of shared clonotypes between healthy human individuals. Turning to the study itself: Donors, aged 18 to 49, were a couple of women and three men.

The CDR3 covers 16 residues. CDR1 is SEHNR, CDR2 FQNEAQ, per germline (reference sequence). Trimming removed 0 bases from V and 1 base from J, with 7 bases in between. Concerning this clone itself: This CDR3 is also generated by other DNA sequences in the sample.

Nashville, Tennessee was home to all donors, who were Caucasian adults. TCRdb's copy holds only in-frame clones and misses some; the assay was immunoSEQ multiplex PCR. The data contain 2 million to 2.5 million clones, around 93% of them singletons. This chain joins TRBV7-9 and TRBJ2-6; D is possibly TRBD1 (6 bases). The TCR sequence derives from a man aged 18 to 29 in good health. Some clones in this sample may be carry-over from other donors' samples. Sequencing was done on a sample of naive CD4+ T cells from PBMCs. Subset reported: CD45RA+ positively selected. The CDR3 nucleotides read TGTGCCAGCAGCTTAGCTGGGACATCTGGGGCCAACGTCCTGACTTTC. Amino acids: CASSLAGTSGANVLTF.